These T cell receptor beta chains were read from a single sample in a study of cytomegalovirus exposure and HLA in healthy donors. Assay: immunoSEQ multiplex PCR; the TCRdb copy retains only in-frame clones and omits some. Of 150,000 to 200,000 clones listed, roughly 83% are singletons. Material for sequencing was PBMCs. Receptor source: a man aged 30-40 years in good health and CMV-seropositive. Each CDR3 is given with its conserved first and last residue. D genes are given only for firm matches. Clone size is given for some rows only: seen once, a few or many times, or a class if the clone is expanded.

len,d_gene,v_gene,j_gene,abundance,CDR3nt,CDR3aa
13,TRBD1,TRBV7-6,TRBJ1-5,NA,TGTGCCAGCAGCCGGGACAGAAATCAGCCCCAGCATTTT,CASSRDRNQPQHF
16,NA,TRBV5-6,TRBJ1-1,NA,TGTGCCAGCAGCTTGTTCGCGCCTGGACAGAACACTGAAGCTTTCTTT,CASSLFAPGQNTEAFF
16,TRBD2,TRBV5-4,TRBJ2-2,NA,TGTGCCAGCAGCCCCTGGACTAGCGGGAGCGCCGGGGAGCTGTTTTTT,CASSPWTSGSAGELFF
15,TRBD1,TRBV5-1,TRBJ2-2,NA,TGCGCCAGCAGCCAACAGGGGGCCGATGACGGGGAGCTGTTTTTT,CASSQQGADDGELFF
16,TRBD2,TRBV29-1,TRBJ2-2,NA,TGCAGCGTTGGGAGCGGGGGGAATTTGAACACCGGGGAGCTGTTTTTT,CSVGSGGNLNTGELFF
16,NA,TRBV5-6,TRBJ1-1,NA,TGTGCCAGCAGCTTGCGGACAGCCGCGGAGTATACTGAAGCTTTCTTT,CASSLRTAAEYTEAFF
16,NA,TRBV7-8,TRBJ1-1,NA,TGTGCCAGCAGCAGAGACAGTCCCATCATGATCTCTGAAGCTTTCTTT,CASSRDSPIMISEAFF
14,TRBD2,TRBV6-5,TRBJ2-7,once,TGTGCCAGCAGTTACTCTCGCGGGAGAGGCGAGCAGTACTTC,CASSYSRGRGEQYF
15,NA,TRBV9,TRBJ2-6,NA,TGTGCCAGCAGCGGCGGGCTGTCTGGGGCCAACGTCCTGACTTTC,CASSGGLSGANVLTF
13,TRBD1,TRBV2,TRBJ2-1,NA,TGTGCCAGCAGTGGTGGGACAGCCAATGAGCAGTTCTTC,CASSGGTANEQFF
14,NA,TRBV2,TRBJ1-1,NA,TGTGCCAGCAGTGGTTGGAGGGCCGGCACTGAAGCTTTCTTT,CASSGWRAGTEAFF
14,TRBD1,TRBV10-3,TRBJ1-1,once,TGTGCCATCAGTGGGCTGACAGGGGGCGTTGAAGCTTTCTTT,CAISGLTGGVEAFF
15,TRBD1,TRBV6-5,TRBJ2-7,NA,TGTGCCAGCAGTACCAGCCGACAGGGTCCTTACGAGCAGTACTTC,CASSTSRQGPYEQYF
17,TRBD2,TRBV5-4,TRBJ2-3,NA,TGTGCCAGCAGCAAGGGACTAGCGGCCCGGGCGGCAGATACGCAGTATTTT,CASSKGLAARAADTQYF
15,NA,TRBV6-4,TRBJ2-7,NA,TGTGCCAGCAGTGAGAAGGGCGGGGTTACCTACGAGCAGTACTTC,CASSEKGGVTYEQYF
14,TRBD1,TRBV5-6,TRBJ1-2,NA,TGTGCCAGCAGCCGGACAGGGGTTGACTATGGCTACACCTTC,CASSRTGVDYGYTF
18,TRBD1,TRBV11-2,TRBJ2-4,NA,TGTGCCAGCAGCTTAGTCCGGACAGGCAAACAGGGCAAAAACATTCAGTACTTC,CASSLVRTGKQGKNIQYF
16,TRBD2,TRBV28,TRBJ2-1,NA,TGTGCCAGCAGTTTAGCGGGAGGGCCGATATACAATGAGCAGTTCTTC,CASSLAGGPIYNEQFF
12,NA,TRBV7-8,TRBJ2-7,NA,TGTGCCAGCAGCCGACAGAGCTACGAGCAGTACTTC,CASSRQSYEQYF
15,TRBD2,TRBV28,TRBJ2-7,NA,TGTGCCAGCAGTTTGTCTAGCGGAGCCAATTACGAGCAGTACTTC,CASSLSSGANYEQYF
13,TRBD1,TRBV29-1,TRBJ1-5,NA,TGCAGCGTGGGACAGGGTACGGGGGGGCCCCAGCATTTT,CSVGQGTGGPQHF
16,NA,TRBV21-1,TRBJ1-5,NA,TGTGCCAGCAGCTCGCGGGACAGGTCCCAGAAAGGGCCCCAGCATTTT,CASSSRDRSQKGPQHF
14,NA,TRBV2,TRBJ1-1,NA,TGTGCCAGCATTCTTCAGACAGAGAACACTGAAGCTTTCTTT,CASILQTENTEAFF
15,TRBD1,TRBV5-6,TRBJ2-7,NA,TGTGCCAGCAGCCGTCGGGACAGGGCAAGCTACGAGCAGTACTTC,CASSRRDRASYEQYF
12,TRBD1,TRBV28,TRBJ2-5,NA,TGTGCCAGCGTGACAGGGTTGGAGACCCAGTACTTC,CASVTGLETQYF
14,NA,TRBV5-1,TRBJ2-1,once,TGCGCCAGCGGCGGGACTTCCTCCTACAATGAGCAGTTCTTC,CASGGTSSYNEQFF
12,TRBD1,TRBV6-5,TRBJ2-5,NA,TGTGCCAGCAAAGACAGGGGCTTGACCCAGTACTTC,CASKDRGLTQYF
14,TRBD1,TRBV28,TRBJ1-2,NA,TGTGCCAGCAGGGACGGGACAGGGGGCTATGGCTACACCTTC,CASRDGTGGYGYTF
14,NA,TRBV28,TRBJ2-2,NA,TGTGCCAGCAGTCCCTCGACTAACACCGGGGAGCTGTTTTTT,CASSPSTNTGELFF
14,TRBD1,TRBV7-6,TRBJ2-5,NA,TGTGCCAGCAGCTATACAGGGGGCTCAGGGACCCAGTACTTC,CASSYTGGSGTQYF
15,NA,TRBV4-1,TRBJ2-3,NA,TGCGCCAGCAGCCAAGAAGACAGGACCACAGATACGCAGTATTTT,CASSQEDRTTDTQYF
16,NA,TRBV30,TRBJ2-3,NA,TGTGCCTGGAGTCTATCCGGGTCCCCCTCTTTAGATACGCAGTATTTT,CAWSLSGSPSLDTQYF
16,NA,TRBV4-3,TRBJ2-3,NA,TGCGCCAGCAGCCGAGGCCTGGGGGGGCGGCCAGATACGCAGTATTTT,CASSRGLGGRPDTQYF
15,TRBD1,TRBV7-8,TRBJ1-2,NA,TGTGCCAGCAGCTTAGTTAGGGGGCGGGCAGATGGCTACACCTTC,CASSLVRGRADGYTF
12,NA,TRBV30,TRBJ2-7,NA,TGTGCCTGGACAGGGGACTCCTACGAGCAGTACTTC,CAWTGDSYEQYF
12,TRBD1,TRBV2,TRBJ1-2,NA,TGTGCCAGCGGACAGGGGACTGGGGGCTACACCTTC,CASGQGTGGYTF
16,NA,TRBV5-6,TRBJ2-1,NA,TGTGCCAGCAGCTTGGTGTCTGGGGGCGAGGGCAATGAGCAGTTCTTC,CASSLVSGGEGNEQFF
14,NA,TRBV9,TRBJ1-6,NA,TGTGCCAGCAGCGACTACGCAGTTAATTCACCCCTCCACTTT,CASSDYAVNSPLHF
14,NA,TRBV6-1,TRBJ2-7,NA,TGTGCCAGCAGTGAACTAGCCCAGATCTACGAGCAGTACTTC,CASSELAQIYEQYF
18,NA,TRBV11-2,TRBJ2-5,NA,TGTGCCAGCAGCTTAGACGGCTTAGGGGGAGTGGTTGCGGAGACCCAGTACTTC,CASSLDGLGGVVAETQYF
15,TRBD1,TRBV14,TRBJ2-7,NA,TGTGCCAGCAGCCTAAGAGGGGGCTCACCCTACGAGCAGTACTTC,CASSLRGGSPYEQYF
14,NA,TRBV10-3,TRBJ1-5,once,TGTGCCATCAGTGCTCAACAGGGCAATCAGCCCCAGCATTTT,CAISAQQGNQPQHF
15,NA,TRBV15,TRBJ2-5,NA,TGTGCCACCAGCTCATCGAGGGGGACCCAAGAGACCCAGTACTTC,CATSSSRGTQETQYF
16,TRBD1,TRBV9,TRBJ1-1,NA,TGTGCCAGCAGCGGAGGGACAGTCGGAGTGAACACTGAAGCTTTCTTT,CASSGGTVGVNTEAFF
13,NA,TRBV7-9,TRBJ1-5,few,TGTGCCAGCAGCCAAAGGGGGTTTAAGCCCCAGCATTTT,CASSQRGFKPQHF
14,TRBD1,TRBV29-1,TRBJ2-5,NA,TGCAGCGCTGGGGACAGGGGGGTGGGAGAGACCCAGTACTTC,CSAGDRGVGETQYF
13,NA,TRBV7-2,TRBJ2-1,NA,TGTGCCAGCAGCTTGCGGGGGCTTAATGAGCAGTTCTTC,CASSLRGLNEQFF
15,TRBD1,TRBV7-2,TRBJ2-4,NA,TGTGCCAGCAGCTTAGCGGTCCAGAAGGGGGCCATTCAGTACTTC,CASSLAVQKGAIQYF
14,NA,TRBV7-2,TRBJ2-7,NA,TGTGCCAGCAGCGACGGGAACGGAGGCGACGAGCAGTACTTC,CASSDGNGGDEQYF
14,TRBD1,TRBV4-1,TRBJ1-1,NA,TGCGCCAGCAGCCACTACAGGGGGAGCGCTGAAGCTTTCTTT,CASSHYRGSAEAFF
14,NA,TRBV5-5,TRBJ1-6,NA,TGTGCCACGCAGGGGCCACCATATAATTCACCCCTCCACTTT,CATQGPPYNSPLHF
17,TRBD2,TRBV5-6,TRBJ2-7,NA,TGTGCCAGCAGCTTGGCCGGACTAGCAGGAGCCCCCAACGAGCAGTACTTC,CASSLAGLAGAPNEQYF
14,TRBD1,TRBV10-3,TRBJ2-3,once,TGTGCCATCAGTCGGGACAGGGGCCCAGATACGCAGTATTTT,CAISRDRGPDTQYF
16,TRBD2,TRBV4-3,TRBJ2-5,NA,TGCGCCAGCAGCCAAGTGCCGCGGGGGGGTTCGAAGACCCAGTACTTC,CASSQVPRGGSKTQYF
15,NA,TRBV5-6,TRBJ2-2,NA,TGTGCCAGCAGCTTGGGGACAGCAGACACCGGGGAGCTGTTTTTT,CASSLGTADTGELFF